Following are 5 T cell receptor beta chains from one sample sequenced in a study of human T cells and chemical hapten exposure. The time point here: pre-sensitization, week 0. Treatment: therapeutic diphenylcyclopropenone sensitization with weekly scalp DPC. A single record per CDR3 protein comes from TCRdb applying MiXCR to the RACE reads. The table lists approximately 400,000 distinct CDR3 sequences, approximately 5.1% of them singletons, with 2.5% to 3% in the top ten. The material was whole blood, obtained in connection with sensitization to the hapten diphenylcyclopropenone (DPC). The receptors were gathered from a woman aged 45-59 years with alopecia areata. Some clones in this sample may be carry-over from other donors' samples.

This clonotype came up a few times. The chain employs TRBV27 and TRBJ2-2; 10 bases match TRBD2. This CDR3 has 17 residues. The germline V gene has CDR1 MNHEY and CDR2 SMNVEV (reference sequence). Trimming removed 4 bases from V and 7 bases from J; junction bases left unmatched: 12. The chain's CDR3 is CASSSHLAGVVVGELFF. CDR3 sequence (DNA): TGTGCCAGCAGTTCTCATCTAGCGGGAGTTGTAGTCGGGGAGCTGTTTTTT.

This clonotype occurred many times. The chain uses TRBV28 and TRBJ2-3; D gene ambiguous. Trimming pared 6 bases from V and 2 bases from J, leaving 15 bases between. CDR1 and CDR2 (germline): MDHEN, SYDVKM. The CDR3 loop spans 15 amino acids. The CDR3 sequence: CASRSLLGFTDTQYF. The CDR3 nucleotides read TGTGCCAGCAGGTCCCTTCTTGGCTTCACAGATACGCAGTATTTT.

This clonotype was seen ten or more times. The chain combines TRBV28 with TRBJ2-7; maybe TRBD2 (6 bases). Germline CDR1 and CDR2: MDHEN and SYDVKM. The CDR3 sequence is 15 residues long. The V and J ends lost 6 bases and 7 bases respectively, with 22 bases between them. CDR3 protein: CASSESGRHKGEQYF. In DNA form, the CDR3 reads TGTGCCAGCAGCGAGAGTGGGAGGCACAAGGGAGAGCAGTACTTC.

This clonotype was observed at least ten times. The chain combines TRBV3-1 with TRBJ2-3, with D unresolved. Germline values: CDR1 LGHDT, CDR2 YNNKEL (reference sequence). There are 13 residues in the CDR3. The V end was cut by 3 bases, the J end by 2 bases, with 6 bases between. The CDR3 here is CASSHIDTDTQYF. CDR3 nucleotides: TGTGCCAGCAGCCACATAGACACAGATACGCAGTATTTT.

The CDR3 coding sequence is TGTGCCAGCTCTCCCCCGGGTCCTTCACCCCTCCACTTT. Its translation: CASSPPGPSPLHF. This rearrangement joins TRBV18 to TRBJ1-6, with D unresolved. Trimming took 6 bases from V and 9 from J, leaving 12 bases between them. The germline gives CDR1 KGHSH, CDR2 LQKENI. The CDR3 loop spans 13 amino acids.